Sequencing of this T cell receptor beta chain was carried out in a study of CD8 T cells in ankylosing spondylitis. The study's findings and limits: Characteristic, it appeared, of ankylosing spondylitis blood was a TCR beta motif of roughly eight highly homologous variants. Within peripheral blood, clones linked to disease were CD8+ and relatively rare.

Comments on this clonotype: Its antigen is currently unknown.

Molecular-barcoded quantitative 5'-RACE produced these TCR beta libraries. TCRdb reprocessed the 5' RACE reads with MiXCR, giving one entry per CDR3 protein. The table records approximately 540,000 distinct CDR3 sequences, roughly an eighth of them present only once. Sequencing was performed on blood, either unsorted or a sorted T cell fraction (not recorded which). This receptor was taken from a male donor with ankylosing spondylitis.

CDR3 sequence reads: CSARDMGSSYEQYV. CDR3 nucleotide sequence: TGCAGTGCTAGAGATATGGGGAGCTCCTACGAGCAGTACGTC. The chain uses TRBV20-1 and TRBJ2-7, with D possibly being TRBD2 (5 bases). The V gene's germline CDR1 is DFQATT and CDR2 SNEGSKA (reference sequence). V lost 0 bases to trimming and J lost 0 bases, with 9 bases between them. This CDR3 is 14 amino acids long.